This T cell receptor (beta chain) was sequenced during a study of CD8 T cells in ankylosing spondylitis. The TCR beta libraries were generated through quantitative 5'-RACE incorporating molecular barcodes. TCRdb reprocessed the 5' RACE reads via MiXCR and lists one record per CDR3 protein. Of roughly 700,000 distinct CDR3 sequences listed, under 20% are singletons. On this clonotype itself: The antigen is not known.

Study results and caveats: Those disease-linked clones were CD8+; they were also relatively rare in peripheral blood. Significantly higher representation of disease-linked clones was reported for matched ankylosing spondylitis synovial fluid. Typical of ankylosing spondylitis blood, it appeared, was a TCR beta motif of several highly homologous variants. Past research had described some motif variants in reactive arthritis synovial fluid and blood.

V dropped 10 bases and J dropped 9; count of bases not matched to a gene: 6. There are 11 residues in the CDR3. The chain combines TRBV12-3 or TRBV12-4 with TRBJ2-1; the match to TRBD2 covers 7 bases. This clonotype was obtained from a male donor with ankylosing spondylitis. Sequenced: blood, either unsorted or a sorted T cell fraction (not recorded which). In DNA form, the CDR3 reads TGTGCCACCTCTAGCGGCGCTGAGCAGTTCTTC. Translation gives CATSSGAEQFF.